The 4 T cell receptor beta chains below were found in one sample sequenced in a study of CD8 T cells in Susac syndrome. Reverse transcription of roughly 0.5 to 1 ug RNA used random hexamers. TCRdb ran MiXCR on the immunoSEQ multiplex PCR reads and lists one entry per CDR3 protein. The sample yields some 150,000 distinct CDR3 sequences, 95% seen once. Material for sequencing was CD4+ T cells from PBMCs. The origin of the receptors is a human donor with Susac syndrome.

The chain carries TRBV2 and TRBJ2-1; D perhaps matches TRBD1 (5 bases). This CDR3 region has 15 residues. Trimming removed 4 bases from V and 2 bases from J, with 12 bases in between. Per the germline V gene, CDR1 is SNHLY and CDR2 is FYNNEI. The CDR3 region has the DNA TGTGCCAGCAGTGTCGTAGACAGTCCCTACAATGAGCAGTTCTTC. Its protein product is CASSVVDSPYNEQFF.

The V and J genes are TRBV29-1 and TRBJ1-1, with D uncertain. This CDR3 spans 12 amino acids. Between the trimmed V and J ends, which lost 4 bases and 1 base, there was a span of 7 bases. Looked up from germline, CDR1 is SQVTM and CDR2 is ANQGSEA. The CDR3 sequence is CSVAGRNTEAFF. Written as DNA, the CDR3 is TGCAGCGTTGCGGGTCGGAACACTGAAGCTTTCTTT.

This chain links TRBV6-2 or TRBV6-3 with TRBJ2-2; no definite D call. The CDR3 has 12 residues. From germline, CDR1 is MNHEY and CDR2 SVGEGT. The ends were cut back, 0 bases at V and 5 bases at J, with 1 base in the middle. The CDR3 coding sequence is TGTGCCAGCAGTTACTCTACCGGGGAGCTGTTTTTT. Translation gives CASSYSTGELFF.

The chain carries TRBV20-1 and TRBJ2-1; tentative D call: TRBD2 (5 bases). Trimming removed 4 bases from V and 0 bases from J, with 10 bases in between. The germline V gene has CDR1 DFQATT and CDR2 SNEGSKA (reference sequence). The CDR3 has 14 residues. The CDR3 spells CSAMGGSSYNEQFF. The CDR3 DNA reads as TGCAGTGCTATGGGTGGGAGCTCCTACAATGAGCAGTTCTTC.